The 8 T cell receptor beta chains in this list originate from one sample, sequenced in a study of shared T cell receptors in the human thymus. The table came from immunoSEQ multiplex PCR; TCRdb's copy has only in-frame clones and leaves some out. The sample has 720,000 or so clones, over 75% seen once. These records were also assigned to another study, of human thymus T cells.

Sequencing was performed on thymocytes. All receptors derive from a girl under three years old with a congenital heart defect.

This chain uses TRBV6-5 with TRBJ1-4; perhaps TRBD1 as D (6 bases). Deletions cut 6 bases from V and 8 bases from J, with 16 bases between. Looked up from germline, CDR1 is MNHEY and CDR2 is SVGAGI. This CDR3 has 14 amino acids. The CDR3 bases are TGTGCCAGCAGCCCCAACCCAGGGGTGGAAAAACTGTTTTTT. Translating it yields CASSPNPGVEKLFF.

V is TRBV5-1 and J is TRBJ1-2; no firm D call. The CDR3 is 14 residues long. V lost 0 bases, J lost 7 bases, and 13 bases lay in between. The germline gives CDR1 SGHRS, CDR2 YFSETQ. CDR3 loop: CASSLDLRGFGYTF. The CDR3 bases are TGCGCCAGCAGCTTGGATTTACGGGGTTTTGGCTACACCTTC.

This clone was seen more than once but under ten times. The rearrangement joins TRBV4-3 to TRBJ1-2; D is possibly TRBD1 (5 bases). Germline lookup yields CDR1 LGHNA and CDR2 YSLEER. V was clipped by 0 bases and J by 2 bases, with 19 bases between them. The length of the CDR3 is 18 residues. The CDR3 bases are TGCGCCAGCAGCCAAGATCCGGGGGTGACAAAAGCGAACTATGGCTACACCTTC. Translation gives CASSQDPGVTKANYGYTF.

The V and J genes are TRBV28 and TRBJ1-6; 7 bases align to TRBD1. The germline V gene has CDR1 MDHEN and CDR2 SYDVKM. The CDR3 spans 16 residues. Trimming cost V 5 bases and J 6 bases; bases outside gene matches: 10. The CDR3 here is CASSAPRGRFNSPLHF. The CDR3 nucleotides read TGTGCCAGCAGTGCCCCTAGGGGGCGATTTAATTCACCCCTCCACTTT. The whole variable domain, remainder taken from reference TRBV28 and TRBJ1-6, is DVKVTQSSRYLVKRTGEKVFLECVQDMDHENMFWYRQDPGLGLRLIYFSYDVKMKEKGDIPEGYSVSREKKERFSLILESASTNQTSMYLCASSAPRGRFNSPLHFGNGTRLTVT.

The chain recombines TRBV12-5 with TRBJ2-7, with D possibly TRBD1 on 6 matching bases. Germline V gene data show CDR1 as LGHNT and CDR2 as FRNRAP. The CDR3 runs to 15 residues. V was shortened by 0 bases and J by 6 bases, with 15 bases between the two germline ends. CDR3 sequence: CASGLVRGQFCEQYF. The CDR3 region has the DNA TGTGCTAGTGGTTTGGTAAGAGGACAGTTCTGCGAGCAGTACTTC. Variable domain in full (rest from reference TRBV12-5 and TRBJ2-7): DARVTQTPRHKVTEMGQEVTMRCQPILGHNTVFWYRQTMMQGLELLAYFRNRAPLDDSGMPKDRFSAEMPDATLATLKIQPSEPRDSAVYFCASGLVRGQFCEQYFGPGTRLTVT.

The CDR3 reads CSVLWTGGRALNYGYTF. In DNA, the CDR3 is TGCAGCGTTCTATGGACAGGCGGAAGGGCCCTGAACTATGGCTACACCTTC. The chain employs TRBV29-1 and TRBJ1-2; 7 bases match TRBD1. Looked up from germline, CDR1 is SQVTM and CDR2 is ANQGSEA. The V and J ends lost 5 bases and 2 bases, in that order; junction bases with no gene match: 17. The CDR3 runs 17 residues.

This clone has only a few counts. The chain uses TRBV6-6 and TRBJ1-1; D remains ambiguous. The ends were cut back, 2 bases at V and 0 bases at J, with 13 bases in the middle. Germline assignment: CDR1 MNHNY and CDR2 SVGAGI (reference sequence). The CDR3 runs 16 residues. This chain's CDR3 is CASSYPSAPLNTEAFF. The CDR3 DNA sequence: TGTGCCAGCAGTTACCCGAGCGCACCTTTGAACACTGAAGCTTTCTTT.

This rearrangement joins TRBV2 to TRBJ1-6, with D possibly being TRBD1 (5 bases). The germline CDR1 and CDR2 sequences are SNHLY and FYNNEI. V was trimmed by 8 bases and J by 4 bases, leaving 24 bases between them. This CDR3 has 18 amino acids. The CDR3 region is CASERGGLIELYNSPLHF. In DNA form, the CDR3 reads TGTGCCAGCGAAAGGGGTGGCCTTATCGAGCTATATAATTCACCCCTCCACTTT.